This T cell receptor beta chain was captured in a study of cytomegalovirus exposure and HLA in healthy donors. PCR primers comprised 60 Vbeta and 13 Jbeta primers. The table came from immunoSEQ multiplex PCR; TCRdb's copy has only in-frame clones and leaves some out. The table records roughly 86,000 clones, about two thirds of them present only once. The material sequenced was PBMCs. The receptor was isolated from a woman between 45 and 65 years old in good health and CMV-seropositive.

Here the CDR3 reads CASSIRGDQKTQYF. The DNA of the CDR3 is TGTGCCAGCAGTATACGGGGTGATCAAAAGACCCAGTACTTC. The chain is built from TRBV2 and TRBJ2-5; possible D gene TRBD2, 5 bases. The CDR3 length is 14 residues. Per germline, CDR1 SNHLY and CDR2 FYNNEI. Deletions cut 5 bases from V and 6 bases from J, with 16 bases between.